These 5 T cell receptor beta chains were sequenced from one sample in a study of human T cells and chemical hapten exposure. TCRdb redid the calling of the RACE reads with MiXCR, one entry per CDR3 protein. The sample includes tens of thousands of distinct CDR3 sequences, 10% to 15% of them seen just once. Noted time point: patch test 3, about 24 weeks after DPC sensitization. Indicated treatment: therapeutic diphenylcyclopropenone sensitization with weekly scalp DPC. Source: whole blood, taken in connection with sensitization to the hapten diphenylcyclopropenone (DPC). The receptor source for this set is a woman between 45 and 65 years old with alopecia areata. Some clones in this sample may be carry-over from other donors' samples.

This clonotype was counted many times. The chain employs TRBV5-1 and TRBJ1-3, with no clear D. From germline, CDR1 is SGHRS and CDR2 YFSETQ. Between the trimmed V and J ends, which lost 8 bases and 0 bases, there was a span of 12 bases. The CDR3 has 14 residues. CDR3 protein: CARLLTSSGNTIYF. CDR3 nucleotides: TGCGCCAGGCTCCTGACCAGCTCTGGAAACACCATATATTTT.

A word on this clonotype: Likely a read error: the CDR3 ends without its conserved phenylalanine or tryptophan. V usage is TRBV7-2 and J usage is TRBJ1-4; D gene ambiguous. The CDR3 sequence is 13 residues long. Germline V CDR1 and CDR2: SGHTA, FQGNSA. V was trimmed by 3 bases and J by 8 bases, leaving 10 bases between them. The CDR3 protein is CASSLWVREKLFS. In DNA form, the CDR3 reads TGTGCCAGCAGCTTGTGGGTGCGGGAAAAACTGTTTTCT.

This clonotype showed up many times. The chain uses TRBV15 and TRBJ2-3; 8 nucleotides line up with TRBD1. The V gene end was trimmed by 7 bases and the J gene end by 1 base; junction bases not matched to a gene: 4. This CDR3 region has 14 residues. The V gene's germline CDR1 is LNHNV and CDR2 YYDKDF (reference sequence). DNA of the CDR3: TGTGCCACCACCCTGGACAGGGGCACAGATACGCAGTATTTT. This encodes CATTLDRGTDTQYF.

The rearrangement links TRBV7-8 to TRBJ2-5; D is possibly TRBD2 (6 bases). Looked up from germline, CDR1 is SGHVS and CDR2 is FQNEAQ. With 5 bases removed from V and 4 bases from J, the gap between germline ends came to 20 bases. The CDR3 has 16 residues. CDR3 sequence reads: CASSPRPTGAGETQYF. The CDR3 DNA sequence: TGTGCCAGCAGCCCCCGACCCACGGGAGCGGGAGAGACCCAGTACTTC.

The CDR3 loop is CASTWILRGLSNQPQHF. The CDR3, as DNA: TGTGCCAGCACCTGGATCCTGCGGGGTTTGAGCAATCAGCCCCAGCATTTT. The chain links TRBV6-2 or TRBV6-3 to TRBJ1-5; no reliable D call. Germline CDR1 is MNHEY and CDR2 is SVGEGT. V was shortened by 7 bases and J by 1 base, with 20 bases between the two germline ends. The CDR3 is 17 amino acids.